The clone carrying this T cell receptor beta chain came up many times. What it binds is not known. The source of the sample is a study of blood T cells in healthy people across ages. Study findings and constraints: Naive T cell percentage strongly correlated with TCR beta diversity.

Trimming cost V 0 bases and J 3 bases, with 9 bases left between them. This CDR3 comprises 16 residues. Germline lookup yields CDR1 MNHEY and CDR2 SMNVEV (reference sequence). A second roughly 6 to 12 cycle PCR used barcoded and J-beta primers. Through a template-switch adaptor with 12 random nucleotides, each cDNA molecule received a tag. One entry per CDR3 protein results from TCRdb running MiXCR on the 5' RACE reads. The sample has some 850,000 distinct CDR3 sequences, roughly 24% seen once. A further study also used this sample, focusing on T cells of mothers and their children. That paper notes: Mothers and children who were related shared slightly more overlap than unrelated pairs, but not significantly more.

This receptor was obtained from a boy aged 10-17 years in good health. The V and J genes are TRBV27 and TRBJ2-6, with TRBD2 as a possible D gene (6 bases). The sample consisted of blood. The CDR3 region has the DNA TGTGCCAGCAGTTTATCTGGGGGGAGTGGGGCCAACGTCCTGACTTTC. It encodes CASSLSGGSGANVLTF. Filled out from reference TRBV27 and TRBJ2-6, the complete variable domain reads EAQVTQNPRYLITVTGKKLTVTCSQNMNHEYMSWYRQDPGLGLRQIYYSMNVEVTDKGDVPEGYKVSRKEKRNFPLILESPSPNQTSLYFCASSLSGGSGANVLTFGAGSRLTVL.